The rows below give T cell receptor beta chains drawn from one sample of a study of shared clonotypes between healthy human individuals. TCRdb keeps only in-frame clones here, not all; method: immunoSEQ multiplex PCR. The repertoire holds 2 million to 2.5 million clones, just over 90% seen once, with around 0.4% in the top ten. The sample consisted of naive CD4+ T cells from PBMCs. These receptors all stem from a young man in good health. Some clones in this sample may be carry-over from other donors' samples. Both conserved end residues are part of each CDR3. A D gene is named only where the DNA matches it firmly. Rows may omit the clone size; those that give it use once, few, many or a size class.

. | TRBJ2-7 | . | TRBV5-4 | TGTGCCAGCAGCTTGGATGCGCCCTACGAGCAGTACTTC | CASSLDAPYEQYF
. | TRBJ1-1 | . | TRBV18 | TGTGCCAGCTCACCATCTCTCACTGAAGCTTTCTTT | CASSPSLTEAFF
. | TRBJ1-2 | TRBD1 | TRBV28 | TGTGCCAGCAGTACACCTCTAAAAGGACAGGGGCCGGATGGCTACACCTTC | CASSTPLKGQGPDGYTF
. | TRBJ2-1 | . | TRBV6-5 | TGTGCCAGCAGTCGAGACTCATACAATGAGCAGTTCTTC | CASSRDSYNEQFF
. | TRBJ1-3 | . | TRBV18 | TGTGCCAGCTCACCAAGACAGACCCCCTCTGGAAACACCATATATTTT | CASSPRQTPSGNTIYF
. | TRBJ1-1 | . | TRBV7-2 | TGTGCCAGCAGCTTTGGGGAGGGCACTGAAGCTTTCTTT | CASSFGEGTEAFF
. | TRBJ1-4 | . | TRBV30 | TGTGCCTGGAGTGTATTATCGGGGACGAATGAAAAACTGTTTTTT | CAWSVLSGTNEKLFF
. | TRBJ2-1 | . | TRBV18 | TGTGCCAGCTCACCAGACAGTGTTGTCCATGAGCAGTTCTTC | CASSPDSVVHEQFF
. | TRBJ2-1 | TRBD2 | TRBV7-6 | TGTGCCAGCGGCCGACTAGCGGGAGCCACTGAGCAGTTCTTC | CASGRLAGATEQFF
. | TRBJ1-4 | . | TRBV27 | TGTGCCAGCAGTTTTCGGGGTGGATATGAAAAACTGTTTTTT | CASSFRGGYEKLFF
. | TRBJ2-3 | . | TRBV27 | TGTGCCAGCAGCCTCCTCGTAGGGTTCGGGACAGATACGCAGTATTTT | CASSLLVGFGTDTQYF
. | TRBJ2-5 | TRBD1 | TRBV28 | TGTGCCAGCTGTAGGGGGCCTGGAAGATTCGAGACCCAGTACTTC | CASCRGPGRFETQYF
. | TRBJ1-4 | . | TRBV5-1 | TGCGCCAGCAGCTTGGCTCAGGGCAGAGAAAAACTGTTTTTT | CASSLAQGREKLFF
once | TRBJ1-1 | . | TRBV28 | TGTGCCAGCACAGTCAGGGCAGGCACTGAAGCTTTCTTT | CASTVRAGTEAFF
. | TRBJ2-2 | . | TRBV18 | TGTGCCAGCTCAGCCGGGACGGGAGCGAACACCGGGGAGCTGTTTTTT | CASSAGTGANTGELFF
. | TRBJ2-1 | . | TRBV6-6 | TGTGCCAGCAGTTACTTCCGGGGGACAGCAAATGAGCAGTTCTTC | CASSYFRGTANEQFF
. | TRBJ1-2 | . | TRBV5-1 | TGCGCCAGCAGCTTGGCAGGAGGTAAAGACTATGGCTACACCTTC | CASSLAGGKDYGYTF
. | TRBJ2-1 | TRBD2 | TRBV9 | TGTGCCAGCAGCGAGACTAGCGGGAGATCTGAGCAGTTCTTC | CASSETSGRSEQFF
. | TRBJ2-5 | . | TRBV28 | TGTGCCAGCAGTTTACTACGCCGACAAGAGACCCAGTACTTC | CASSLLRRQETQYF
. | TRBJ2-7 | . | TRBV29-1 | TGCAGCGTTGCCGGACCCACCGAGCAGTACTTC | CSVAGPTEQYF
. | TRBJ2-7 | . | TRBV11-2 | TGTGCCAGCAGCTTCCCGACAGGCGGGGACTACGAGCAGTACTTC | CASSFPTGGDYEQYF
. | TRBJ2-7 | . | TRBV7-3 | TGTGCCAGCAGCTTAAGGGCCTCCTACGAGCAGTACTTC | CASSLRASYEQYF
. | TRBJ1-1 | . | TRBV28 | TGTGCCAGCAGTTTATCAGGGTGGACTGAAGCTTTCTTT | CASSLSGWTEAFF
few | TRBJ2-7 | TRBD1 | TRBV18 | TGTGCCAGCTCACCACGGGACAGGTTGTACGAGCAGTACTTC | CASSPRDRLYEQYF
. | TRBJ2-3 | TRBD1 | TRBV7-3 | TGTGCCAGCAGCCTACAGGGGAGCTACACAGATACGCAGTATTTT | CASSLQGSYTDTQYF
once | TRBJ2-2 | . | TRBV4-1 | TGCGCCAGCAGCCGGGGGGGCGGCACCGGGGAGCTGTTTTTT | CASSRGGGTGELFF
. | TRBJ1-2 | TRBD1 | TRBV5-1 | TGCGCCAGCAGCCCCGGGACAGGACCCGATTATGGCTACACCTTC | CASSPGTGPDYGYTF
. | TRBJ1-4 | TRBD1 | TRBV29-1 | TGCAGCGTCAACGACAGGGATGGAAAACTGTTTTTT | CSVNDRDGKLFF
. | TRBJ2-2 | TRBD2 | TRBV27 | TGTGCCAGCAGTCCCCGACTAGCGGAGGGAACCGGGGAGCTGTTTTTT | CASSPRLAEGTGELFF
. | TRBJ1-4 | . | TRBV5-1 | TGCGCCAGCAGCAAGAACCAGGGAATTAATGAAAAACTGTTTTTT | CASSKNQGINEKLFF
. | TRBJ1-2 | . | TRBV10-3 | TGTGCCATCAGTGAATCCTGGACAGCGACATCAAACTATGGCTACACCTTC | CAISESWTATSNYGYTF
. | TRBJ2-1 | . | TRBV7-9 | TGTGCCAGCAGCGCCCACCCGATCTTC | CASSAHPIF
. | TRBJ2-2 | TRBD2 | TRBV11-2 | TGTGCCAGCAGCTTACTAAGCGGGAGGTTCGTCGGGGAGCTGTTTTTT | CASSLLSGRFVGELFF
. | TRBJ2-7 | . | TRBV5-5 | TGTGCCAGCAGCTTCCAAGGCGATCACTCCTACGAGCAGTACTTC | CASSFQGDHSYEQYF
. | TRBJ1-2 | TRBD1 | TRBV18 | TGTGCCAGCTCACGACAGGGGGTAGATGGCTACACCTTC | CASSRQGVDGYTF